The T cell receptor (beta chain) under discussion was sequenced for a study of long-term antiretroviral therapy in people with HIV. They ran version v3.0 of the immunoSEQ assay at survey level. In sequencing, about 40,000-50,000 T-cell genomes per sample were targeted. The repertoire was sequenced with immunoSEQ multiplex PCR; TCRdb's copy has only in-frame clones and lacks some. The sample includes over 10,000 clones, almost 80% of them seen just once. The source of this sequence is a woman aged 40-49 years with HIV. The material was unsorted PBMCs, obtained 0.8 years before starting antiretroviral therapy.

CDR3 amino acids: CASSQEQGGPHEQYF. Here the CDR3 DNA reads TGCGCCAGCAGCCAAGAACAAGGGGGCCCCCACGAGCAGTACTTC. The chain employs TRBV4-1 and TRBJ2-7, with 7 positions matching TRBD1. The germline gives CDR1 MGHRA, CDR2 YSYEKL. The CDR3 is 15 residues long. V shed 0 bases, J shed 5 bases, and the junction held 7 bases outside the gene matches.